This entry features one T cell receptor (beta chain) sequence. The data derive from a study of blood T cell repertoires in COVID-19. Overall study context: The United States, Italy and Spain supplied acute and convalescent COVID-19 samples. Sample material is recorded as cDNA or gDNA derived from T cells, B-cell-depleted T cells, or PBMCs.

The method was immunoSEQ multiplex PCR; TCRdb's version includes in-frame clones alone and lacks a portion of them. The sample shows about 40,000 clones, around 83% of them seen only once. CDR3 length: 12 residues. With 1 base clipped from V and 6 bases from J, the junction kept 0 bases outside the gene matches. Germline V gene sequence: CDR1 LGHNT, CDR2 FRNRAP. The sequenced sample consisted of peripheral blood. The receptor was derived from a human donor with acute or convalescent COVID-19. The donor label of this sample is uncertain. This chain links TRBV12-5 with TRBJ2-7; 7 nucleotides align to TRBD1. DNA of the CDR3: TGTGCTAGTGGTTTGGCAGGGGGCGAGCAGTACTTC. Its protein product is CASGLAGGEQYF.